The 32 T cell receptor beta chains given below trace back to one sample, sequenced in a study of radiotherapy plus CTLA-4 blockade in lung cancer. Assay used: immunoSEQ multiplex PCR; TCRdb lists only in-frame clones, some missing. This table holds fewer than 150,000 clones, 65% to 85% found once. The sequenced sample was peripheral blood, obtained from a patient treated with radiotherapy plus ipilimumab. These receptors were obtained from a human donor with non-small cell lung cancer who had a partial response to radiotherapy plus ipilimumab.

The gene calls are TRBV5-4 and TRBJ2-1; 7 bases are shared with TRBD1. The CDR3 is 14 amino acids. After removal of 2 bases from V and 6 bases from J, the junction contained 5 bases not matched to a gene. CDR1 SGHNT and CDR2 YYREEE come from the germline V gene (reference sequence). CDR3 in DNA: TGTGCCAGCAGCTTCCGGGGACAGACCAATGAGCAGTTCTTC. It yields the protein CASSFRGQTNEQFF.

The chain joins TRBV6-5 to TRBJ1-1; possible D gene TRBD1, 5 bases. Trimming took 4 bases from V and 1 from J, leaving 7 bases between them. Germline V gene sequence: CDR1 MNHEY, CDR2 SVGAGI. The CDR3 consists of 13 residues. The CDR3 region has the DNA TGTGCCAGCAGTTCCACAGGGAACACTGAAGCTTTCTTT. Its protein is CASSSTGNTEAFF.

This clone was observed at least ten times. This sample also contains other DNA sequences that code for the same CDR3. This chain uses TRBV5-1 with TRBJ1-1, with 9 bases aligning to TRBD1. Germline V gene data show CDR1 as SGHRS and CDR2 as YFSETQ. This CDR3 has 14 residues. V lost 4 bases, J lost 3 bases, and 4 bases stayed unmatched. The CDR3 reads CASSGRTGDTEAFF. The DNA for the CDR3 is TGCGCCAGCAGCGGGCGGACAGGGGACACTGAAGCTTTCTTT.

The V gene is TRBV28, the J gene TRBJ1-2; TRBD1 matches at 7 bases. Per germline, CDR1 MDHEN and CDR2 SYDVKM. The CDR3 is 13 amino acids. V dropped 6 bases and J dropped 8; count of bases not matched to a gene: 9. The CDR3 protein is CASRETGVQGYTF. CDR3 nucleotides: TGTGCCAGCAGGGAAACAGGGGTCCAAGGCTACACCTTC.

This chain uses TRBV27 with TRBJ1-3, with 7 bases identical to TRBD1. CDR3 length: 17 amino acids. Germline CDR1 reads MNHEY; CDR2 reads SMNVEV (reference sequence). V was clipped by 5 bases and J by 8 bases; unmatched bases: 18. CDR3 sequence reads: CASSLHMAGGIPDTIYF. The CDR3 DNA follows: TGTGCCAGCAGTCTGCATATGGCAGGGGGGATACCGGACACCATATATTTT.

The chain has TRBV7-2 and TRBJ2-3; D unresolved. Deletions cut 3 bases from V and 5 bases from J, with 9 bases between. Germline CDR1 and CDR2: SGHTA and FQGNSA. The length of the CDR3 is 13 residues. DNA for the CDR3: TGTGCCAGCAGCTTGTCCCGGAGAGATACGCAGTATTTT. It codes for CASSLSRRDTQYF. The whole variable domain, filled in from reference TRBV7-2 and TRBJ2-3, reads GAGVSQSPSNKVTEKGKDVELRCDPISGHTALYWYRQSLGQGLEFLIYFQGNSAPDKSGLPSDRFSAERTGGSVSTLTIQRTQQEDSAVYLCASSLSRRDTQYFGPGTRLTVL.

The chain is built from TRBV6-1 and TRBJ2-1, with 9 bases fitting TRBD2. Germline V gene data show CDR1 as MNHNS and CDR2 as SASEGT. V shed 1 base and J 7 bases; nucleotides not matched to a gene: 5. This CDR3 has 15 amino acids. For the CDR3, the DNA is TGTGCCAGCAGTGAAGGGTCTAGCGGGATGAATGAGCAGTTCTTC. Its translation is CASSEGSSGMNEQFF.

The V and J genes are TRBV27 and TRBJ2-1, with D possibly being TRBD1 (5 bases). The CDR3 covers 16 residues. The germline V gene encodes CDR1 MNHEY and CDR2 SMNVEV (reference sequence). Trimming removed 0 bases at V and 2 bases at J, with 11 bases between. The CDR3 reads CASSLSRKGPYNEQFF. DNA for the CDR3: TGTGCCAGCAGTTTATCGAGGAAGGGGCCCTACAATGAGCAGTTCTTC.

This clone has just one count. The chain links TRBV9 to TRBJ1-1, with D unresolved. CDR1 is SGDLS, CDR2 YYNGEE, per germline. This CDR3 has 14 residues. Trimming left V 0 bases short and J 2 bases short, with 8 bases between. This chain's CDR3 is CASSVVRVNTEAFF. CDR3 coding DNA: TGTGCCAGCAGCGTAGTCCGGGTCAACACTGAAGCTTTCTTT.

The V and J genes are TRBV7-9 and TRBJ1-2; D is unclear. This CDR3 has 14 residues. Trimming cost V 5 bases and J 2 bases, with 12 bases left between them. Germline V lookup: CDR1 SEHNR, CDR2 FQNEAQ (reference sequence). CDR3 DNA: TGTGCCAGCAGCGCCCTGACTGAGAACTATGGCTACACCTTC. This gives the protein CASSALTENYGYTF.

This rearrangement joins TRBV5-5 to TRBJ1-3; 7 bases fit TRBD1. With V trimmed by 0 bases and J by 2 bases, 2 bases remained unmatched. CDR1 is SGHKS, CDR2 YYEKEE, per germline (reference sequence). The CDR3 length is 15 residues. The CDR3, as DNA: TGTGCCAGCAGCTTGGCGCAGGGGGCTGGAAACACCATATATTTT. As protein: CASSLAQGAGNTIYF. Full variable domain (rest looked up from reference TRBV5-5 and TRBJ1-3): DAGVTQSPTHLIKTRGQQVTLRCSPISGHKSVSWYQQVLGQGPQFIFQYYEKEERGRGNFPDRFSARQFPNYSSELNVNALLLGDSALYLCASSLAQGAGNTIYFGEGSWLTVV.

The J gene is TRBJ1-2, the V gene TRBV15; D unresolved. The CDR3 is 15 residues long. Germline CDR1 reads LNHNV; CDR2 reads YYDKDF (reference sequence). V lost 1 base and J lost 5, with 14 bases in between. CDR3 sequence reads: CATSRARQLGYGYTF. The CDR3 DNA is TGTGCCACCAGCAGAGCCAGGCAGCTCGGATATGGCTACACCTTC.

J is TRBJ1-6 and V is TRBV27; 7 bases line up with TRBD1. This CDR3 comprises 16 residues. The V gene's germline CDR1 is MNHEY and CDR2 SMNVEV (reference sequence). V shed 3 bases and J 4 bases; nucleotides not matched to a gene: 6. The CDR3 sequence: CASSFLPGGYNSPLHF. The CDR3, as DNA: TGTGCCAGCAGTTTCTTGCCAGGGGGGTATAATTCACCCCTCCACTTT.

Notes on this clone: Other DNA sequences in this sample translate to the same CDR3. The chain uses TRBV5-1 and TRBJ2-7; 9 bases align to TRBD2. Looked up from germline, CDR1 is SGHRS and CDR2 is YFSETQ. Trimming cost V 2 bases and J 1 base; bases outside gene matches: 1. This CDR3 comprises 14 residues. CDR3 residues: CASSLAGGSYEQYF. CDR3 in DNA: TGCGCCAGCAGCTTAGCGGGGGGATCCTACGAGCAGTACTTC.

This rearrangement joins TRBV27 to TRBJ1-6; perhaps TRBD1 as D (5 bases). Germline-derived CDR1 and CDR2 are MNHEY and SMNVEV (reference sequence). V lost 6 bases to trimming and J lost 8 bases, with 17 bases between them. The CDR3 runs 15 residues. This chain's CDR3 is CASRFGGSLDSPLHF. In nucleotides, the CDR3 is TGTGCCAGCAGGTTCGGGGGGAGCCTTGATTCACCCCTCCACTTT.

This chain connects TRBV7-2 to TRBJ2-5; D unclear. Germline V gene data show CDR1 as SGHTA and CDR2 as FQGNSA. V was pared by 4 bases and J by 5 bases, with 17 bases between. The CDR3 covers 15 residues. CDR3 DNA sequence: TGTGCCAGCAGCTCCGCTCTGGTACGAGCTGAGACCCAGTACTTC. Translation: CASSSALVRAETQYF.

The J gene is TRBJ2-1, the V gene TRBV19; 11 nucleotides match TRBD2. In germline, CDR1 is LNHDA, CDR2 SQIVND (reference sequence). The CDR3 length is 15 residues. V trimming: 5 bases; J trimming: 3 bases; junction bases outside the gene matches: 3. The CDR3 sequence: CASSPGLAVYNEQFF. CDR3 DNA sequence: TGTGCCAGTAGTCCGGGACTAGCGGTCTACAATGAGCAGTTCTTC.

This sequence joins TRBV27 and TRBJ2-5; D might be TRBD1 (5 bases). Germline loops: CDR1 MNHEY, CDR2 SMNVEV (reference sequence). CDR3 length equals 16 residues. V was cut by 2 bases and J by 5 bases, with 18 bases left in between. The DNA for the CDR3 is TGTGCCAGCAGTTTACAACCTCCGGACACCCGGGAGACCCAGTACTTC. Translation gives CASSLQPPDTRETQYF.

This rearrangement joins TRBV10-1 to TRBJ1-3; no firm D call. Between the trimmed V and J ends, which lost 3 bases and 2 bases, there was a span of 14 bases. The CDR3 has 16 amino acids. CDR1 is WNHNN, CDR2 SYGVQD, per germline (reference sequence). The CDR3 nucleotides read TGCGCCAGCAGTGACCTTCATGAGGGCCCTGGAAACACCATATATTTT. Its translation is CASSDLHEGPGNTIYF.

This CDR3 is CASSLGAGAGNIQYF. Here the CDR3 DNA reads TGTGCCAGCAGTTTAGGTGCAGGGGCTGGAAACATTCAGTACTTC. This chain connects TRBV2 to TRBJ2-4; D perhaps matches TRBD1 (6 bases). Between the trimmed V and J ends, which lost 5 bases and 6 bases, there was a span of 17 bases. The CDR3 runs 15 residues. The germline gives CDR1 SNHLY, CDR2 FYNNEI.

The V call is TRBV30, the J call TRBJ2-7; 11 nucleotides match TRBD2. The germline V gene encodes CDR1 GTSNPN and CDR2 SVGIG (reference sequence). This CDR3 spans 14 amino acids. Trimming cost V 2 bases and J 3 bases; bases outside gene matches: 3. Here the CDR3 DNA reads TGTGCCTGGAGTATAGGACTAGCGGGCTACGAGCAGTACTTC. Amino acids: CAWSIGLAGYEQYF.

This chain joins TRBV6-1 and TRBJ1-4; a weak D match, TRBD1 (5 bases). The CDR3 length is 15 residues. Germline values: CDR1 MNHNS, CDR2 SASEGT. The germline V and J ends were trimmed by 11 bases and 0 bases, with 16 bases remaining between them. CDR3 sequence (DNA): TGTGCCCACGGCCCAGGGATTACAACTAATGAAAAACTGTTTTTT. Its translation: CAHGPGITTNEKLFF.

V gene TRBV6-4 combines with J gene TRBJ2-2; weak D call: TRBD1 (6 bases). Germline V gene sequence: CDR1 MRHNA, CDR2 SNTAGT. CDR3 size: 14 residues. V was clipped by 6 bases and J by 8 bases, with 16 bases between them. The CDR3 nucleotides read TGTGCCAGCAGGAGACAGGACACTGTTGGGGAGCTGTTTTTT. Translated, it gives CASRRQDTVGELFF.

CDR3 protein: CASSLTDSEGTEAFF. The CDR3 nucleotides read TGTGCCAGCTCACTTACCGATAGTGAGGGCACTGAAGCTTTCTTT. The chain recombines TRBV18 with TRBJ1-1, with unresolved D. CDR1 and CDR2 (germline): KGHSH, LQKENI. V lost 4 bases to trimming and J lost 4 bases, with 16 bases between them. CDR3 size: 15 residues.

Only a few counts were recorded for this clone. The chain carries TRBV7-2 and TRBJ2-7; TRBD1 matches at 7 bases. Germline loops: CDR1 SGHTA, CDR2 FQGNSA. V lost 5 bases, J lost 0 bases, and 7 bases stayed unmatched. CDR3 length: 15 residues. Here the CDR3 reads CASSQAAGGSYEQYV. CDR3 nucleotide sequence: TGTGCCAGCAGCCAAGCGGCAGGGGGCTCCTACGAGCAGTACGTC.

The J gene is TRBJ2-7, the V gene TRBV4-1, with 12 bases identical to TRBD1. V lost 7 bases to trimming and J lost 2 bases; unmatched junction nucleotides: 12. The CDR3 extends over 17 amino acids. Germline CDR1 and CDR2: MGHRA and YSYEKL. This CDR3 is CASTPSRDRGPTYEQYF. The CDR3 coding sequence is TGCGCCAGCACCCCGTCCCGGGACAGGGGGCCAACCTACGAGCAGTACTTC.

This sequence joins TRBV27 and TRBJ2-7, with 8 bases identical to TRBD2. With 3 bases clipped from V and 5 bases from J, the junction kept 6 bases outside the gene matches. CDR1 and CDR2 from the germline V gene are MNHEY and SMNVEV (reference sequence). The CDR3 loop spans 14 amino acids. The CDR3 nucleotides read TGTGCCAGCAGTTTTAAAGCGGGAGTAAACGAGCAGTACTTC. Its protein product is CASSFKAGVNEQYF.

The rearrangement links TRBV27 to TRBJ2-7; TRBD1 aligns across 7 bases. The V gene end was trimmed by 5 bases and the J gene end by 3 bases; junction bases not matched to a gene: 7. This CDR3 comprises 14 residues. The germline V gene encodes CDR1 MNHEY and CDR2 SMNVEV (reference sequence). The CDR3 loop is CASSPWTGNYEQYF. DNA for the CDR3: TGTGCCAGCAGTCCCTGGACAGGAAACTACGAGCAGTACTTC.

The J gene is TRBJ1-2, the V gene TRBV10-1; D may be TRBD1 (6 bases). This CDR3 is built from 16 residues. V lost 0 bases and J 5 bases, leaving 16 bases between the germline ends. Germline V CDR1 and CDR2: WNHNN, SYGVQD (reference sequence). CDR3 residues: CASSESPPGHQYGYTF. CDR3 in DNA: TGCGCCAGCAGTGAGTCGCCCCCGGGACATCAGTATGGCTACACCTTC.

The rearrangement links TRBV7-9 to TRBJ1-4; tentatively, D is TRBD1 (6 bases). Trimming stripped 5 bases from V and 11 bases from J, with 12 bases between. The CDR3 contains 12 residues. Germline-derived CDR1 and CDR2 are SEHNR and FQNEAQ (reference sequence). This CDR3 is CASSTDRTKLFF. The CDR3 nucleotides read TGTGCCAGCAGCACTGACAGGACCAAACTGTTTTTT. Using reference TRBV7-9 and TRBJ1-4 for the parts outside the CDR3, the full variable domain is DTGVSQNPRHKITKRGQNVTFRCDPISEHNRLYWYRQTLGQGPEFLTYFQNEAQLEKSRLLSDRFSAERPKGSFSTLEIQRTEQGDSAMYLCASSTDRTKLFFGSGTQLSVL.

The rearrangement joins TRBV7-8 to TRBJ1-3; possibly TRBD1 for D (5 bases). CDR1 and CDR2 (germline): SGHVS, FQNEAQ. CDR3 length: 14 residues. V gave up 5 bases and J gave up 7 bases, with 15 bases separating them. DNA for the CDR3: TGTGCCAGCAGCCCGACAGTCCCGGAGAACACCATATATTTT. Translated, it gives CASSPTVPENTIYF.

The rearrangement links TRBV19 to TRBJ1-1; D not resolved. Between the trimmed V and J ends, which lost 3 bases and 3 bases, there was a span of 8 bases. Germline assignment: CDR1 LNHDA and CDR2 SQIVND (reference sequence). There are 13 residues in the CDR3. The CDR3 region has the DNA TGTGCCAGTAGTATTATGGAGCACACTGAAGCTTTCTTT. Translated: CASSIMEHTEAFF. Combining the CDR3 with reference TRBV19 and TRBJ1-1 gives the whole variable domain DGGITQSPKYLFRKEGQNVTLSCEQNLNHDAMYWYRQDPGQGLRLIYYSQIVNDFQKGDIAEGYSVSREKKESFPLTVTSAQKNPTAFYLCASSIMEHTEAFFGQGTRLTVV.